This is a list of T cell receptor beta chains from one sample in a study of blood T cell repertoires in COVID-19. Sequencing used immunoSEQ multiplex PCR; TCRdb keeps in-frame clones, though not all of them. The sample holds nearly 350,000 clones, around nine tenths seen once. Sequenced input: peripheral blood. These receptors originate from a woman between 65 and 79 years old with COVID-19, enrolled during active disease. CDR3s include the opening cysteine and the closing phenylalanine or tryptophan. A D gene is named only where the DNA matches it firmly. Rows may omit the clone size; those that give it use once, few, many or a size class.

>14|.|.|TRBV3-1/TRBV3-2|TRBJ1-2
CASSQDGAGRGYTF
TGTGCCAGCAGCCAAGATGGGGCAGGTCGTGGCTACACCTTC
>16|TRBD1|.|TRBV28|TRBJ2-4
CASTDREPLAKNIQYF
TGTGCCAGCACTGACAGGGAACCTTTAGCCAAAAACATTCAGTACTTC
>16|.|.|TRBV2|TRBJ2-2
CASKKGAFANTGELFF
TGTGCCAGCAAAAAAGGGGCGTTCGCGAACACCGGGGAGCTGTTTTTT
>13|TRBD1|once|TRBV18|TRBJ1-1
CASSLTGDTEAFF
TGTGCCAGCTCACTGACAGGGGACACTGAAGCTTTCTTT
>18|.|.|TRBV18|TRBJ2-3
CASSPPTSRHIGGDTQYF
TGTGCCAGCTCACCACCTACTAGCCGACACATTGGCGGGGATACGCAGTATTTT
>14|.|.|TRBV5-1|TRBJ2-3
CASSLLMPQDTQYF
TGCGCCAGCAGCTTACTAATGCCGCAAGATACGCAGTATTTT
>15|.|.|TRBV4-1|TRBJ1-2
CASSQSRQNYYGYTF
TGCGCCAGCAGCCAGAGCCGACAGAATTACTATGGCTACACCTTC
>13|.|.|TRBV5-1|TRBJ2-3
CASRLGGVDTQYF
TGCGCCAGCAGATTAGGGGGGGTTGATACGCAGTATTTT
>16|TRBD1|.|TRBV29-1|TRBJ1-1
CSGGQPAGLMNTEAFF
TGCAGCGGGGGACAGCCAGCCGGCCTTATGAACACTGAAGCTTTCTTT
>15|TRBD1|.|TRBV5-6|TRBJ2-3
CASSPGQGHTDTQYF
TGTGCCAGCAGCCCGGGACAGGGCCACACAGATACGCAGTATTTT
>16|.|.|TRBV30|TRBJ1-1
CAWTPTGLGLSTEAFF
TGTGCCTGGACCCCAACAGGCCTTGGGTTGAGCACTGAAGCTTTCTTT
>15|.|.|TRBV5-1|TRBJ1-1
CASSSLGRENTEAFF
TGCGCCAGCAGCTCATTAGGGAGAGAGAACACTGAAGCTTTCTTT
>13|.|few|TRBV4-3|TRBJ1-2
CASSQAGFYGYTF
TGCGCCAGCAGCCAAGCAGGGTTCTATGGCTACACCTTC
>14|.|.|TRBV28|TRBJ1-3
CASSLGGSLNTIYF
TGTGCCAGCAGTTTAGGTGGGAGTCTAAACACCATATATTTT
>15|TRBD2|.|TRBV6-6|TRBJ2-1
CASSPSGLGFNEQFF
TGTGCCAGCAGTCCATCCGGACTAGGTTTCAATGAGCAGTTCTTC
>16|TRBD1|.|TRBV4-1|TRBJ1-2
CASSQERTGGVYGYTF
TGCGCCAGCAGCCAAGAACGGACAGGGGGCGTATATGGCTACACCTTC
>16|.|.|TRBV18|TRBJ2-1
CASSLGQPSSYNEQFF
TGTGCCAGCTCACTTGGACAGCCAAGCTCCTACAATGAGCAGTTCTTC
>14|TRBD1|.|TRBV9|TRBJ1-1
CASSAGTGGVKAFF
TGTGCCAGCAGCGCCGGGACAGGGGGCGTCAAAGCTTTCTTT
>18|TRBD2|.|TRBV7-2|TRBJ2-7
CASSLWERGGKTAYEQYF
TGTGCCAGCAGCCTGTGGGAGCGGGGGGGGAAGACAGCCTACGAGCAGTACTTC
>12|.|.|TRBV28|TRBJ2-5
CASKGDKETQYF
TGTGCCAGCAAGGGGGACAAAGAGACCCAGTACTTC
>12|.|.|TRBV30|TRBJ1-2
CAWDSGSYGYTF
TGTGCCTGGGACTCCGGGAGCTATGGCTACACCTTC
>14|.|.|TRBV24-1|TRBJ2-2
CATTGAGNTGELFF
TGTGCCACCACAGGGGCGGGGAACACCGGGGAGCTGTTTTTT
>14|.|.|TRBV2|TRBJ2-5
CASSESSGQETQYF
TGTGCCAGCAGTGAAAGCAGCGGCCAAGAGACCCAGTACTTC
>16|TRBD2|.|TRBV9|TRBJ2-3
CASSMRGEGLTDTQYF
TGTGCCAGCAGCATGCGAGGGGAGGGGCTGACAGATACGCAGTATTTT
>15|TRBD1|.|TRBV19|TRBJ1-1
CASSITGGLGTEAFF
TGTGCCAGTAGTATAACAGGGGGCCTCGGGACTGAAGCTTTCTTT
>18|.|.|TRBV5-5|TRBJ1-1
CASSSRVTGVTLNTEAFF
TGTGCCAGCAGCTCGAGAGTAACAGGTGTAACTTTGAACACTGAAGCTTTCTTT
>15|.|.|TRBV28|TRBJ1-2
CASSLIRGEDYGYTF
TGTGCCAGCAGTTTAATCCGGGGAGAGGACTATGGCTACACCTTC
>17|TRBD2|few|TRBV30|TRBJ2-7
CAWSVGVSGLGPYEQYF
TGTGCCTGGAGTGTAGGGGTATCGGGACTAGGTCCCTACGAGCAGTACTTC
>15|TRBD1|.|TRBV5-6|TRBJ1-2
CASSLPGQVYYGYTF
TGTGCCAGCAGCCTTCCGGGACAGGTTTACTATGGCTACACCTTC
>18|TRBD2|.|TRBV13|TRBJ2-2
CASSLSGTSGAWAGELFF
TGTGCCAGCAGCCTCTCCGGGACTAGCGGGGCCTGGGCCGGGGAGCTGTTTTTT
>14|TRBD1|.|TRBV6-1|TRBJ1-2
CASSERQGIYGYTF
TGTGCCAGCAGTGAAAGACAGGGGATCTATGGCTACACCTTC